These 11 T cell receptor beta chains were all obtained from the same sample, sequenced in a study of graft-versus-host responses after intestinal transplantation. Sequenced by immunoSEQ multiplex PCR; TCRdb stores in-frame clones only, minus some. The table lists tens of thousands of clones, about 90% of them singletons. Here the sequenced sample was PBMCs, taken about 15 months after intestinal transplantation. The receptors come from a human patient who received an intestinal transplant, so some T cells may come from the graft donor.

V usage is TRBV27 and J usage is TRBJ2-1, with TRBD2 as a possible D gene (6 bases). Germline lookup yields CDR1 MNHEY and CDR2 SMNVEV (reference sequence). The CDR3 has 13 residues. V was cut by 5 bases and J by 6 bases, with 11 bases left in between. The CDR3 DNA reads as TGTGCCAGCAGTACGGGAGTGGGCAATGAGCAGTTCTTC. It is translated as CASSTGVGNEQFF.

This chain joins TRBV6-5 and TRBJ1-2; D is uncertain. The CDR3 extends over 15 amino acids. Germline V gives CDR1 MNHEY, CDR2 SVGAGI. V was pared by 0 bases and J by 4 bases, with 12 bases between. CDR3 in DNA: TGTGCCAGCAGTTACTCGTTACAAGCTGCCTATGGCTACACCTTC. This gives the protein CASSYSLQAAYGYTF.

The CDR3 DNA reads as TGTGCCAGCACCAGCTTAGCTTCAGATACGCAGTATTTT. Translated: CASTSLASDTQYF. This chain connects TRBV27 to TRBJ2-3; D uncertain. This CDR3 has 13 residues. Trimming removed 7 bases at V and 4 bases at J, with 12 bases between. Germline-derived CDR1 and CDR2 are MNHEY and SMNVEV (reference sequence).

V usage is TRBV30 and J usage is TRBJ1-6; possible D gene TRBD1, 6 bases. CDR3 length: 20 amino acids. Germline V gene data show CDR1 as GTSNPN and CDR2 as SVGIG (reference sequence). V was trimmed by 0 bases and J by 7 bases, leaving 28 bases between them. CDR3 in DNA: TGTGCCTGGAGTGTACTTGCTGGGGGACGGAAGACAGGTAGCAATTCACCCCTCCACTTT. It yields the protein CAWSVLAGGRKTGSNSPLHF.

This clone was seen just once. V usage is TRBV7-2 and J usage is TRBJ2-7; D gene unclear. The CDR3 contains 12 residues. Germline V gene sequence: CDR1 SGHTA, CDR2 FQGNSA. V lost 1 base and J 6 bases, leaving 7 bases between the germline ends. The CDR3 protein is CASSLGTPEQYF. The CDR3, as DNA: TGTGCCAGCAGCTTAGGAACCCCCGAGCAGTACTTC.

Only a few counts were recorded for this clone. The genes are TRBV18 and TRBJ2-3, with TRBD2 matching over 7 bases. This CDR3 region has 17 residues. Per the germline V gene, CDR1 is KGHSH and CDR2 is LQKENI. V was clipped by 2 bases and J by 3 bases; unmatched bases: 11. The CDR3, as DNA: TGTGCCAGCTCACCATCGGAGAGCGGGAAAGGGACAGATACGCAGTATTTT. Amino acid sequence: CASSPSESGKGTDTQYF.

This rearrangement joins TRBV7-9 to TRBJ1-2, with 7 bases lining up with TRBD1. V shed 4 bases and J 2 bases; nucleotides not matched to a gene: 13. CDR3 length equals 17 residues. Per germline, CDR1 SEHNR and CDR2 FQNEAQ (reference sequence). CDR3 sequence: CASSSDFPGQYNYGYTF. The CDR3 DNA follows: TGTGCCAGCAGCTCCGACTTTCCGGGACAGTACAACTATGGCTACACCTTC.

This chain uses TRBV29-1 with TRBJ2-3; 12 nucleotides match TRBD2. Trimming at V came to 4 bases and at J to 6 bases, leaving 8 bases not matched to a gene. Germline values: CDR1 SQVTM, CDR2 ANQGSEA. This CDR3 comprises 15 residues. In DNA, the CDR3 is TGCAGCGTTGTGAGGACTAGCGGGGACGGGGATACGCAGTATTTT. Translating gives CSVVRTSGDGDTQYF.

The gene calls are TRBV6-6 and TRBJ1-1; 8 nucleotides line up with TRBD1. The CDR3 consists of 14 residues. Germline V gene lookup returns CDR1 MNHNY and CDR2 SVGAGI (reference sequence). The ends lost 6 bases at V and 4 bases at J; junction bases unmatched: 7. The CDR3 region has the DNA TGTGCCAGCAGAGCCGGGACAGGTTTCACTGAAGCTTTCTTT. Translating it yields CASRAGTGFTEAFF.

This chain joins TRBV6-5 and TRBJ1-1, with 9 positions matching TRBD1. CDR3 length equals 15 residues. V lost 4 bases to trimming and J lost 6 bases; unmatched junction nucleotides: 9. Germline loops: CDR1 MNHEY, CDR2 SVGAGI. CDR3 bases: TGTGCCAGCAGTTCGCTGAGGACAGGGGATTCTGAAGCTTTCTTT. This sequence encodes CASSSLRTGDSEAFF.

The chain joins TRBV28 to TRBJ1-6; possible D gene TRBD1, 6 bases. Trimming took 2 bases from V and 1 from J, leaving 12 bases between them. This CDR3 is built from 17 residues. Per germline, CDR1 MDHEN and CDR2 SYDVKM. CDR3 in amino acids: CASSLRGGESYNSPLHF. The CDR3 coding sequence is TGTGCCAGCAGTTTAAGAGGGGGAGAATCCTATAATTCACCCCTCCACTTT. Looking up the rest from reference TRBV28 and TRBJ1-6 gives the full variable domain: DVKVTQSSRYLVKRTGEKVFLECVQDMDHENMFWYRQDPGLGLRLIYFSYDVKMKEKGDIPEGYSVSREKKERFSLILESASTNQTSMYLCASSLRGGESYNSPLHFGNGTRLTVT.